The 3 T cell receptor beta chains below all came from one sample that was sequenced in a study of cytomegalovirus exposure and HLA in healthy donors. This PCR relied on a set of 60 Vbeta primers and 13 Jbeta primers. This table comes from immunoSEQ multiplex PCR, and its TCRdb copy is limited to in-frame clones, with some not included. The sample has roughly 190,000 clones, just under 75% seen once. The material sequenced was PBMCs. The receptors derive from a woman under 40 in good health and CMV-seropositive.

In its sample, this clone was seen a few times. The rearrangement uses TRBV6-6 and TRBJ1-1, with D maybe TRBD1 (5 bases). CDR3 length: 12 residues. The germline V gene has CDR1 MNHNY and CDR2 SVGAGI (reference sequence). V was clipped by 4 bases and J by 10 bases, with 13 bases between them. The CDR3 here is CASSSERRGAFF. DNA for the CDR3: TGTGCCAGCAGTTCGGAGAGGAGGGGAGCTTTCTTT.

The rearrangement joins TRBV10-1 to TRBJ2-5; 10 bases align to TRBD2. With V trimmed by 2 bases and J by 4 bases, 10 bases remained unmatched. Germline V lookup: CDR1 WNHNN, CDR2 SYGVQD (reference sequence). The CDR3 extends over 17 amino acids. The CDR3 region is CASSEIAGGLRGETQYF. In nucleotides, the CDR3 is TGCGCCAGCAGTGAGATAGCGGGAGGCCTTCGGGGAGAGACCCAGTACTTC.

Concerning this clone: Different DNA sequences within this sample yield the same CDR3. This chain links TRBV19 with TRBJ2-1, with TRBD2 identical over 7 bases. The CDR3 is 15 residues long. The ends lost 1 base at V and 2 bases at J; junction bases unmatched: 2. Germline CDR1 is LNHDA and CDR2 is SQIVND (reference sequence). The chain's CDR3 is CASSIAGGPYNEQFF. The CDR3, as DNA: TGTGCCAGTAGTATAGCGGGAGGACCCTACAATGAGCAGTTCTTC.